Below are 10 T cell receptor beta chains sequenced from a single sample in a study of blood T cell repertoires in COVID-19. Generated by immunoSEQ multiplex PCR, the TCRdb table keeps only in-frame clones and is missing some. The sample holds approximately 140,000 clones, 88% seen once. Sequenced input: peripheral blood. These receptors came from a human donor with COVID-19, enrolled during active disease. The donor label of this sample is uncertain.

The CDR3 is CASSPPRDYEQFF. The CDR3 coding sequence is TGCGCCAGCAGCCCACCTCGGGATTATGAGCAGTTCTTC. The chain uses TRBV5-1 and TRBJ2-1; possible D gene TRBD2, 5 bases. Germline V lookup: CDR1 SGHRS, CDR2 YFSETQ. The CDR3 consists of 13 residues. Trimming took 4 bases from V and 8 from J, leaving 13 bases between them.

The CDR3 spells CASSQGFQNEQFF. The DNA for the CDR3 is TGTGCCAGCAGCCAAGGTTTTCAGAATGAGCAGTTCTTC. The chain employs TRBV4-2 and TRBJ2-1; D uncertain. The germline V and J ends were trimmed by 1 base and 7 bases, with 8 bases remaining between them. The CDR3 is 13 residues long. Germline V gene lookup returns CDR1 LGHNA and CDR2 YNFKEQ.

The CDR3 region is CASSEGTGSANYGYTF. The DNA for the CDR3 is TGTGCCAGCAGTGAAGGGACAGGGAGCGCTAACTATGGCTACACCTTC. The chain joins TRBV6-1 to TRBJ1-2; 8 bases align to TRBD1. This CDR3 is built from 16 residues. The trim removed 1 base at V and 0 bases at J, leaving 4 bases unmatched. In germline, CDR1 is MNHNS, CDR2 SASEGT.

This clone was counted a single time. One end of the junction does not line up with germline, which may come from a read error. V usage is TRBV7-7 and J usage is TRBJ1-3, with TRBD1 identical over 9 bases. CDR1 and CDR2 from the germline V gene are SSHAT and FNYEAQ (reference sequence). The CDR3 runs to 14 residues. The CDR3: CASTTGGKGNTIYF. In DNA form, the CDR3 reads TGTGCTAGCACCACAGGGGGCAAGGGAAACACCATATATTTT.

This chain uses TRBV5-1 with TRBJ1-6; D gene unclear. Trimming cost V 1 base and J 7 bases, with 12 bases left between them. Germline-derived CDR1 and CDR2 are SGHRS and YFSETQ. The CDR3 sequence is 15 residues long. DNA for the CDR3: TGCGCCAGCAGCTTGACAGTAGGGAGGAATTCACCCCTCCACTTT. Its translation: CASSLTVGRNSPLHF. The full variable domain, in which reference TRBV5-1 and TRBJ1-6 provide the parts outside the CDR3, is KAGVTQTPRYLIKTRGQQVTLSCSPISGHRSVSWYQQTPGQGLQFLFEYFSETQRNKGNFPGRFSGRQFSNSRSEMNVSTLELGDSALYLCASSLTVGRNSPLHFGNGTRLTVT.

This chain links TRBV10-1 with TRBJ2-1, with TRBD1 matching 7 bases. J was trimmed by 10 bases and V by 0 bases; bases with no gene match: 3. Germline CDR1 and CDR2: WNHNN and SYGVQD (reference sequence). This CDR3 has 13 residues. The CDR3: CASSESGTDEQFF. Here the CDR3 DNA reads TGCGCCAGCAGTGAGTCGGGGACAGACGAGCAGTTCTTC.

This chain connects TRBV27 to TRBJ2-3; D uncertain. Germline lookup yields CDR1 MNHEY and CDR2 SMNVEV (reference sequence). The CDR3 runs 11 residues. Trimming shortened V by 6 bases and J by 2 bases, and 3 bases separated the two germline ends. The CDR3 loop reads CASRHTDTQYF. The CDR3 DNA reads TGTGCCAGCAGACACACAGATACGCAGTATTTT.

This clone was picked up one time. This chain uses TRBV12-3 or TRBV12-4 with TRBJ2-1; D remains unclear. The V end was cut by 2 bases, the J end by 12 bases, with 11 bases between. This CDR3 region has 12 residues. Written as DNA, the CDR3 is TGTGCCAGCAGTTTAATCGTTGGGCTGCAGTTCTTC. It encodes CASSLIVGLQFF.

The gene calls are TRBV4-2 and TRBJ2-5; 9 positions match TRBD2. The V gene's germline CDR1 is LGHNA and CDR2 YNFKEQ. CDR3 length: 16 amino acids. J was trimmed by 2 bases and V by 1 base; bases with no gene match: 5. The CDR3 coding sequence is TGTGCCAGCAGCCAAGCGGGCGGGGGGGTTCAAGAGACCCAGTACTTC. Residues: CASSQAGGGVQETQYF.

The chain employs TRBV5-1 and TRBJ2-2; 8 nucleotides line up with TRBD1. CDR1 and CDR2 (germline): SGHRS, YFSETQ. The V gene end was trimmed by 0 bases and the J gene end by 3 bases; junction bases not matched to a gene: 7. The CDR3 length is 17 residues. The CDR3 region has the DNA TGCGCCAGCAGCTTGGCCCGAGACAGGGGTTACACCGGGGAGCTGTTTTTT. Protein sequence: CASSLARDRGYTGELFF.